This passage covers 10 T cell receptor beta chains from one sample sequenced in a study of shared clonotypes between healthy human individuals. Using immunoSEQ multiplex PCR, the repertoire was profiled, and TCRdb retains in-frame clones only, with some absent. This sample carries fewer than 400,000 clones, about 74% of them seen once, and the ten largest clones take 9% to 12%. Sequencing was performed on memory CD4+ T cells sorted from blood. The subset: CD45RA-negative fraction. The receptors here all came from a man aged 25 to 40 in good health.

The chain recombines TRBV30 with TRBJ1-4; the D is unclear. The germline CDR1 and CDR2 sequences are GTSNPN and SVGIG (reference sequence). The CDR3 runs 15 residues. V shed 0 bases and J shed 11 bases, with 19 bases lying between them. CDR3: CAWSVPKRAAPKLFF. The CDR3 DNA follows: TGTGCCTGGAGTGTCCCTAAGAGGGCGGCGCCCAAACTGTTTTTT.

The CDR3 DNA is TGTGCCAGCAGCTTAGATGCGGGCTCCCCCCTCCACTTT. Amino acid sequence: CASSLDAGSPLHF. The rearrangement links TRBV7-9 to TRBJ1-6; D uncertain. The CDR3 contains 13 residues. Trimming removed 1 base at V and 13 bases at J, with 11 bases between. Germline values: CDR1 SEHNR, CDR2 FQNEAQ (reference sequence).

The rearrangement links TRBV6-1 to TRBJ2-1; no clear D gene. CDR1 and CDR2 from the germline V gene are MNHNS and SASEGT. V lost 4 bases and J lost 6, with 13 bases in between. This CDR3 region has 14 residues. CDR3 nucleotides: TGTGCCAGCAGTGTTGTTTTCCAAGCCAATGAGCAGTTCTTC. The encoded protein is CASSVVFQANEQFF.

This chain connects TRBV10-1 to TRBJ1-1; no definite D call. The CDR3 runs 15 residues. Germline CDR1 and CDR2: WNHNN and SYGVQD (reference sequence). Trimming cost V 4 bases and J 5 bases, with 17 bases left between them. The CDR3 DNA is TGCGCCAGCAGTGTTGGAATCTCGGAGGGAACTGAAGCTTTCTTT. This gives the protein CASSVGISEGTEAFF.

The chain combines TRBV4-3 with TRBJ2-1; 14 bases are a match to TRBD2. The length of the CDR3 is 17 residues. From germline, CDR1 is LGHNA and CDR2 YSLEER. V lost 1 base and J lost 9; bases outside the gene matches: 8. The CDR3 bases are TGCGCCAGCAGCCAAGCCCAGACTAGCGGGAGGGCCGTTGAGCAGTTCTTC. Residues: CASSQAQTSGRAVEQFF.

The chain employs TRBV27 and TRBJ2-1; 8 bases are shared with TRBD2. The CDR3 extends over 16 amino acids. Germline V CDR1 and CDR2: MNHEY, SMNVEV (reference sequence). V was pared by 4 bases and J by 0 bases, with 5 bases of the junction left unmatched. This chain's CDR3 is CASSSTSGRSYNEQFF. CDR3 DNA sequence: TGTGCCAGCAGTTCAACTAGCGGCCGCTCCTACAATGAGCAGTTCTTC.

To note about this clone: Distinct nucleotide sequences in the sample also encode this CDR3. The rearrangement joins TRBV7-3 to TRBJ2-5; D call uncertain. The CDR3 is made up of 13 amino acids. The germline gives CDR1 SGHTA, CDR2 FQGTGA. The V end lost 1 base, the J end lost 5 bases, and 8 bases lay between the germline ends. The chain's CDR3 is CASSLSLGETQYF. CDR3 nucleotides: TGTGCCAGCAGCTTAAGCCTGGGGGAGACCCAGTACTTC.

This clone turned up a few times. The J gene is TRBJ2-6, the V gene TRBV5-4; maybe TRBD2 (5 bases). V dropped 0 bases and J dropped 2 bases, with 6 bases sitting between them. The CDR3 is 15 amino acids. The germline V gene has CDR1 SGHNT and CDR2 YYREEE (reference sequence). The CDR3 protein is CASSLDGTGANVLTF. CDR3 DNA sequence: TGTGCCAGCAGCTTGGACGGGACTGGGGCCAACGTCCTGACTTTC. The whole variable domain, remainder taken from reference TRBV5-4 and TRBJ2-6, is ETGVTQSPTHLIKTRGQQVTLRCSSQSGHNTVSWYQQALGQGPQFIFQYYREEENGRGNFPPRFSGLQFPNYSSELNVNALELDDSALYLCASSLDGTGANVLTFGAGSRLTVL.

The chain has TRBV7-9 and TRBJ1-4; TRBD1 agrees at 8 bases. Germline V lookup: CDR1 SEHNR, CDR2 FQNEAQ (reference sequence). This CDR3 has 13 amino acids. After removal of 5 bases from V and 8 bases from J, the junction contained 4 bases not matched to a gene. In DNA, the CDR3 is TGTGCCAGCAGCGGACAGGGTGGCGAAAAACTGTTTTTT. Amino acids: CASSGQGGEKLFF.

The chain carries TRBV25-1 and TRBJ2-7; D is tentatively TRBD1 or TRBD2 (5 bases each). The germline V and J ends were trimmed by 10 bases and 6 bases, with 16 bases remaining between them. The CDR3 is made up of 12 amino acids. Germline V gene sequence: CDR1 MGHDK, CDR2 SYGVNS. The CDR3 spells CATQNRGAEQYF. Written as DNA, the CDR3 is TGTGCCACCCAAAACAGAGGGGCCGAGCAGTACTTC.